This T cell receptor (beta chain) was identified in a study of cytomegalovirus exposure and HLA in healthy donors. Study conclusions and caveats: Cytomegalovirus-associated status was assigned to some 160 TCR beta chains. Later work found most CMV-associated TCR beta chains apparently HLA-restricted.

The PCR made use of 60 Vbeta and 13 Jbeta primers. This table comes from immunoSEQ multiplex PCR, and its TCRdb copy is limited to in-frame clones, with some not included. Here the sample spans more than 110,000 clones, under 80% being singletons. As regards this clone: As yet, its antigen is unknown.

Germline assignment: CDR1 MGHDK and CDR2 SYGVNS. J was trimmed by 6 bases and V by 6 bases; bases with no gene match: 2. The CDR3 runs to 12 residues. Sequencing was performed on PBMCs. This sequence originates from a woman aged 45-60 years in good health and CMV-seropositive. The V call is TRBV25-1, the J call TRBJ2-1; 7 bases are shared with TRBD1. This chain's CDR3 is CASRTGANEQFF. In DNA form, the CDR3 reads TGTGCCAGCAGAACAGGGGCCAATGAGCAGTTCTTC.